One and the same sample provided the 5 T cell receptor beta chains below, sequenced in a study of blood T cell repertoires in COVID-19 (dated by TCRdb to between 2020 and 2021). Library construction relied on the immunoSEQ multiplex PCR assay. In its TCRdb copy, this immuneACCESS table keeps in-frame sequences only and misses some clones. Where compared with another copy, unresolved V genes explain less than half of these, and the others have no known cause. For this sample the table gives around 700,000 clones, of which approximately 90% were detected only once. The ten largest clones represent about 0.26% of the sample. Sequenced input: peripheral blood. The source of these receptors is a woman in her late teens or twenties with acute or convalescent COVID-19.

This chain links TRBV5-1 with TRBJ1-1; no definite D call. Trimming left V 1 base short and J 7 bases short, with 14 bases between. CDR1 and CDR2 (germline): SGHRS, YFSETQ. CDR3 length: 14 residues. This CDR3 is CASSLWTEGGEAFF. CDR3 coding DNA: TGCGCCAGCAGCTTGTGGACCGAGGGAGGTGAAGCTTTCTTT.

The CDR3: CASSESWLAEAFF. CDR3 sequence (DNA): TGTGCCAGCAGTGAAAGTTGGTTAGCTGAAGCTTTCTTT. The V call is TRBV2, the J call TRBJ1-1; D unclear. Germline assignment: CDR1 SNHLY and CDR2 FYNNEI. V lost 2 bases, J lost 6 bases, and 10 bases lay in between. This CDR3 has 13 amino acids. Looking up the rest from reference TRBV2 and TRBJ1-1 gives the full variable domain: EPEVTQTPSHQVTQMGQEVILRCVPISNHLYFYWYRQILGQKVEFLVSFYNNEISEKSEIFDDQFSVERPDGSNFTLKIRSTKLEDSAMYFCASSESWLAEAFFGQGTRLTVV.

The J gene is TRBJ1-2, the V gene TRBV5-4; TRBD1 matches at 11 bases. The CDR3 runs 14 residues. CDR1 SGHNT and CDR2 YYREEE come from the germline V gene (reference sequence). V shed 4 bases, J shed 5 bases, and the junction held 4 bases outside the gene matches. CDR3 amino acids: CASSEGQGVYGYTF. The CDR3 bases are TGTGCCAGCAGCGAGGGACAGGGGGTATATGGCTACACCTTC.

The rearrangement uses TRBV6-5 and TRBJ1-2; 8 bases map to TRBD1. The CDR3 loop spans 13 amino acids. CDR1 MNHEY and CDR2 SVGAGI come from the germline V gene. V shed 8 bases and J 4 bases; nucleotides not matched to a gene: 6. The CDR3 nucleotides are TGTGCCAGCCGCCAGGGGGCCGCCTATGGCTACACCTTC. Its translation: CASRQGAAYGYTF.

J is TRBJ1-1 and V is TRBV27, with 8 bases fitting TRBD1. Germline V gene lookup returns CDR1 MNHEY and CDR2 SMNVEV (reference sequence). This CDR3 spans 18 amino acids. The V gene end was trimmed by 5 bases and the J gene end by 0 bases; junction bases not matched to a gene: 14. CDR3 loop: CASSVYRGSRGLNTEAFF. The CDR3 bases are TGTGCCAGCAGTGTCTACAGGGGGTCCAGGGGGTTGAACACTGAAGCTTTCTTT.